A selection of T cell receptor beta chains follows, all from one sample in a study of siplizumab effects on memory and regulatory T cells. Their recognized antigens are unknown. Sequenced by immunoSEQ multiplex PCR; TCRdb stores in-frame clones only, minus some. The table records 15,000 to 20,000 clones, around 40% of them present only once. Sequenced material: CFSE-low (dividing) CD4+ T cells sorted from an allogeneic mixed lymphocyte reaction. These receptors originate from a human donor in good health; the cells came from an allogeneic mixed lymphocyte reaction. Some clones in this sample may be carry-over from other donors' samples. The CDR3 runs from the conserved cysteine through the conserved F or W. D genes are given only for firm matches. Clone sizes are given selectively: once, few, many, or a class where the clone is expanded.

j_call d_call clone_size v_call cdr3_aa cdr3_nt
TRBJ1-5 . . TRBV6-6 CASSYSQAGISKHF TGTGCCAGCAGTTACTCGCAGGCAGGGATTTCAAAACATTTT
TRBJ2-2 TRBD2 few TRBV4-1 CASSQLGLAGPGELFF TGCGCCAGCAGCCAACTAGGACTAGCGGGGCCCGGGGAGCTGTTTTTT
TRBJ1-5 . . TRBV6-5 CASTLGNLGNQPQHF TGTGCCAGCACCTTAGGAAACCTGGGCAATCAGCCCCAGCATTTT
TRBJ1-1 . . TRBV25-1 CASRDSLNTEAFF TGTGCCAGCAGGGACAGCTTGAACACTGAAGCTTTCTTT
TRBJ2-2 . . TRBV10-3 CAIEGGTGELFF TGTGCCATCGAGGGGGGCACCGGGGAGCTGTTTTTT
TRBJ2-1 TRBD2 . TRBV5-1 CASSSLAGSYNEQFF TGCGCCAGCAGCTCCCTAGCGGGATCCTACAATGAGCAGTTCTTC
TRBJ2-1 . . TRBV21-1 CAISGQAGISYNEQFF TGTGCCATCTCGGGGCAGGCTGGGATATCCTACAATGAGCAGTTCTTC
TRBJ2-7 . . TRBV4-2 CASSPETAAEQYF TGTGCCAGCAGTCCTGAGACAGCGGCCGAGCAGTACTTC
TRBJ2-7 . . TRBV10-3 CAIRSAHYEQYF TGTGCCATCAGGTCCGCACACTACGAGCAGTACTTC
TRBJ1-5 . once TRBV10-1 CASSVRRDNQPQHF TGCGCCAGCAGTGTAAGGAGAGACAATCAGCCCCAGCATTTT
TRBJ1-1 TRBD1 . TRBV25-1 CASSETPGGYTEAFF TGTGCCAGCAGTGAAACCCCAGGGGGCTATACTGAAGCTTTCTTT
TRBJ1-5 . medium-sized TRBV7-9 CASSQSGGGIQPQHF TGTGCCAGCAGCCAGAGTGGGGGTGGTATTCAGCCCCAGCATTTT
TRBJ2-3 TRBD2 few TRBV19 CASKGLAGGPKIADTQYF TGTGCCAGTAAAGGACTAGCGGGAGGGCCAAAGATAGCAGATACGCAGTATTTT
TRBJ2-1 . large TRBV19 CASRSYNEQFF TGTGCCAGTCGATCCTACAATGAGCAGTTCTTC
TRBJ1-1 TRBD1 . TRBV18 CASSQMISGTGDIQAFF TGTGCCAGCTCGCAGATGATTTCCGGGACAGGGGATATACAAGCTTTCTTT
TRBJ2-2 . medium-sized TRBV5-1 CASSLVPVRELFF TGCGCCAGCAGCTTGGTGCCTGTGAGGGAGCTGTTTTTT
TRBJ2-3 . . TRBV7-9 CASSLGSAGSRTDTQYF TGTGCCAGCAGCTTAGGCTCGGCAGGGAGTAGAACAGATACGCAGTATTTT
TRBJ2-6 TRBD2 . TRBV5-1 CASSNGLAGRSGANVLTF TGCGCCAGCAGCAACGGACTAGCGGGACGCTCTGGGGCCAACGTCCTGACTTTC
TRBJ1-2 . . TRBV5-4 CASSLMGVLGYTF TGTGCCAGCAGCCTCATGGGGGTTTTGGGCTACACCTTC
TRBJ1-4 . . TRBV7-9 CASSLEGFEKLFF TGTGCCAGCAGCTTAGAAGGGTTTGAAAAACTGTTTTTT
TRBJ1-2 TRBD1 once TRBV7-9 CASSLILRQGALYGYTF TGTGCCAGCAGCTTAATACTCCGACAGGGGGCTTTGTATGGCTACACCTTC
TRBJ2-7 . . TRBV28 CASSLYPSSGTRYEQYF TGTGCCAGCAGTTTGTACCCCAGTAGCGGAACCCGCTACGAGCAGTACTTC
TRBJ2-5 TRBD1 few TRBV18 CASSQPQGALTETQYF TGTGCCAGCTCCCAGCCCCAGGGGGCGCTTACAGAGACCCAGTACTTC
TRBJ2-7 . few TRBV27 CASSLKYEQYF TGTGCCAGCAGTTTAAAGTACGAGCAGTACTTC
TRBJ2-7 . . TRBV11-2 CASSFGYGEQYF TGTGCCAGCAGCTTTGGTTACGGGGAGCAGTACTTC